This T cell receptor (beta chain) appears in the sequencing data of a study of regulatory T cells in long-lasting Graves disease (dated by TCRdb to 2020 to 2022). With regard to the full study: Patients with newly diagnosed Graves' disease had been on antithyroid drugs for under 3 months. Persistent Graves' disease patients were compared with newly diagnosed Graves' disease patients by peripheral blood TCR sequencing and RNA sequencing. The study was conducted in China and was registered as a clinical trial. A total of 33 samples underwent TCR sequencing, from roughly 13 patients with persistent Graves' disease and 20 patients with newly diagnosed Graves' disease.

Taken with the paper, the label for time point translates to: newly diagnosed GD, antithyroid drugs for less than 3 months. For both TCR sequencing and RNA sequencing, RNA was extracted from PBMCs using TRIzol. The diagnosis of Graves' disease followed American Thyroid Association guidelines. Patients for the study were recruited at an endocrinology department in Xi'an, China. Each patient gave approximately 10 milliliters of peripheral blood, collected in an EDTA anticoagulant tube. Ficoll Paque Plus density gradient separation was used to isolate PBMCs, and no additional T cell sorting was done. An Agilent 2100 Bioanalyzer and agarose gel were used to assess RNA quality, and a NanoDrop 2000 was used to measure RNA concentration. This clonotype was recorded at least ten times. Which antigen it targets is not known. It has no much larger one-base neighbor in the sample; base qualities were not kept.

Library preparation was by multiplex PCR. TCRdb names Illumina HiSeq 4000 as the instrument used. CDR3 regions were amplified by Arm-PCR with iRepertoire HTBI primers to construct TCR beta libraries. Before sequencing, the PCR products underwent gel purification. In the original analysis: Across samples, around 58 TRBV and 15 or so TRBJ segments were identified and used for gene usage analysis of CDR3 amino acid clonotypes. COPE and FqMerger were used to merge filtered high-quality paired reads into contigs. BLAST was used to align contigs to IMGT TRBV, TRBD and TRBJ reference genes, and CDR3 was defined according to IMGT. Highly expanded clones were defined as clonotypes with a frequency above 0.1%. Shannon entropy served as the measure of repertoire diversity, while the Gini coefficient captured V-J evenness. Clonotypes shared by more than one individual were considered public. TCRdb reworked the public reads: Q25 trimming with fastp, MiXCR clone assembly, productive beta chains retained. For every CDR3 protein sequence, its rows merge into one entry that carries the most common genes and DNA. For this entry, the V and J calls and clone size follow TCRdb and not the study's own pipeline. Within this sample are approximately 470,000 distinct CDR3 sequences, with about 17% of them counted one time only. Of the sample, 9% to 15% is held by the ten largest clones.

What the work shows at the level of the full study, not this receptor alone: A larger number of public clonotypes was shared among persistent patients (about 2,700) than among newly diagnosed patients (around 870). Only the TCR beta chain was sequenced and analyzed. Persistent Graves' disease patients showed lower TCR Shannon entropy and fewer highly expanded clones than newly diagnosed patients, suggesting clonal expansion. The authors noted that the small sample size was a limitation that may lower accuracy. TRBV28, TRBJ1-2 and TRBJ2-5 were preferentially used in persistent disease, while TRBV20-1 and TRBJ2-1 were favored in newly diagnosed disease. Because the primary lesion, thyroid tissue, could not be accessed, the study looked at peripheral blood alone.

From V the trimming removes 5 bases and from J it removes 13 bases, while the gene matches leave 7 bases of the junction unaccounted for. The CDR3 starts with the cysteine, ends with the phenylalanine, and has 14 residues. Only the CDR3 portion is preserved as DNA: 42 bases, with reading frame beginning at the first base. Another study also made use of these data, one on T cells in Graves' hyperthyroidism and ophthalmopathy. Looking at the second paper: Stable Graves' hyperthyroidism was defined as the absence of progression to ophthalmopathy over 18 months of follow-up. Hyperthyroidism patients were newly diagnosed, with disease duration under 2 months, and aged 18 to 65 years. The study excluded patients with uncontrolled infections, other autoimmune diseases, pregnancy or lactation. Clinical symptoms, serum thyroxine and TRAb, thyroid ultrasound, and orbital computed tomography formed the basis for the diagnoses. The first round of RT-PCR for the TCR CDR3 was performed with the HTBI primer set and the Qiagen OneStep RT-PCR kit. Most expanded thyroid clonotypes (frequency above 0.001) were also found in blood, which suggests that blood repertoires may mirror thyroid immune responses. Ophthalmopathy was separated from stable hyperthyroidism by a 13 V-J signature model, with over 85% sensitivity and approximately 81% specificity obtained in cross-validation and 80%/75% obtained in testing. During validation, the model predicted progression to ophthalmopathy a median of approximately 7 months ahead of onset, with around 71% sensitivity and roughly 72% specificity. TCR V-J signatures able to tell the groups apart were searched for in a discovery cohort of 100 patients, of whom around 42 had Graves' ophthalmopathy and about 60 had stable Graves' hyperthyroidism. Prospective prediction of ophthalmopathy was tested in an independent validation cohort consisting of about 19 hyperthyroidism patients and more than 15 patients who later progressed to ophthalmopathy. For training and testing, the 100 or so patients in the discovery cohort were randomly divided in a 7:3 ratio. The study also compared thyroid tissue and blood T-cell repertoires from several Graves' hyperthyroidism patients. Following sampling, methimazole starting at 30 mg daily was given to hyperthyroidism patients, and high-dose intravenous methylprednisolone was given to ophthalmopathy patients. Libraries were constructed in a second round of multiplex PCR, after which size selection and purification were performed. The libraries were sequenced on an Illumina HiSeq2000 using paired-end 100 bp reads. SOAPnuke was used to process the raw data, throwing out any read that contained adapters or uncalled bases, had a mean Phred below 15, or lacked an exact constant-primer or identifier match. COPE v1.2.5 was used to merge the high-quality paired reads, and each unique nucleotide sequence was defined as a clonotype. Clonotypes were aligned to IMGT TRBV, TRBD and TRBJ reference segments using MiTCR v1.1. The analysis was restricted to V-J combinations with a frequency above 0.0001, which together covered about 99% of the repertoires. The TCS score was defined as the ratio of F50 (clonal expansion) to E x V (chaos), calculated using BLOSUM62-based TCRdist between CDR3 peptides within each V-J. Welch's t-statistics and random forest reduced 514 V-J features to under 15, which were used in a naive Bayes classifier (R e1071). No statistical method was used to fix the sample size in advance, and group allocation was not hidden from the investigators. According to the paper, TCR Vbeta CDR3 sequencing was carried out on over 130 peripheral blood samples, which came from fewer than 50 ophthalmopathy, 75 to 80 hyperthyroidism and about 17 progressor patients.

This chain is built from TRBV12-3 or TRBV12-4 and TRBJ1-6, and 11 junctional nucleotides match TRBD1. The receptor's source is a man in his forties or fifties with Graves disease. Donor details come from another sample of the same person, matched by shared clones. Specimen: peripheral blood mononuclear cells (PBMCs), collected at new diagnosis, from a patient treated with antithyroid drugs. DNA sequence: TGTGCCAGCAGTAGCGGACAGGGGGCGAGGCCCCTCCACTTT. This codes for CASSSGQGARPLHF.